The 30 T cell receptor beta chains given below trace back to one sample, sequenced in a study of T cell responses to AZD1222 COVID-19 vaccine. The protocol was immunoSEQ multiplex PCR, while the TCRdb copy is restricted to in-frame clones and leaves out a portion. The sample has about 160,000 clones; 90% to 95% are singletons. Sample: peripheral blood, taken on day 0 of AZD1222 vaccination. These receptors came from an adult in good health.

This clone is categorized as medium-sized (0.01 to 0.1%). The chain recombines TRBV6-2 or TRBV6-3 with TRBJ2-5; TRBD2 matches 8 bases. The CDR3 runs 14 residues. The germline gives CDR1 MNHEY, CDR2 SVGEGT. With 5 bases clipped from V and 2 bases from J, the junction kept 4 bases outside the gene matches. The CDR3 DNA reads as TGTGCCAGCAGTGTGCGGGAGGCTCAAGAGACCCAGTACTTC. This translates into CASSVREAQETQYF.

This chain joins TRBV19 and TRBJ1-4, with 12 bases aligning to TRBD1. V lost 5 bases and J lost 7; bases outside the gene matches: 2. The germline V gene has CDR1 LNHDA and CDR2 SQIVND (reference sequence). CDR3 size: 14 residues. CDR3 nucleotide sequence: TGTGCCAGTAGTTCGGGACAGGGGGCTGAAAAACTGTTTTTT. Protein sequence: CASSSGQGAEKLFF.

The chain couples TRBV14 to TRBJ2-7; 16 nucleotides line up with TRBD2. V was pared by 3 bases and J by 1 base, with 6 bases of the junction left unmatched. The germline gives CDR1 SGHDN, CDR2 FVKESK. The length of the CDR3 is 18 residues. The CDR3 nucleotides read TGTGCCAGCAGCCATACTCCGGGACTAGCGGGAGGGTCCTACGAGCAGTACTTC. Its protein product is CASSHTPGLAGGSYEQYF.

This clone was seen just once. The J gene is TRBJ1-4, the V gene TRBV21-1; whether TRBD1, the table's D call, matches the DNA was not checked. TRBV21-1 is a known pseudogene. The CDR3 covers 17 residues. The DNA for the CDR3 is TGTGCCAGCAGGGGGCTTATTAAGAATCAGGGAACCGAAAAACTGTTTTTT. Protein: CASRGLIKNQGTEKLFF.

DNA of the CDR3: TGTGCCAGCAGTTACTCGGACAGAGAGCAGTTCTTC. Translation: CASSYSDREQFF. The chain employs TRBV6-5 and TRBJ2-1, with D possibly TRBD1 on 6 matching bases. V shed 0 bases and J shed 10 bases, with 7 bases lying between them. Germline CDR1 is MNHEY and CDR2 is SVGAGI. The CDR3 is made up of 12 amino acids.

Here the CDR3 DNA reads TGTGCCAGCAGCAGTACCGGGACAGGGCTCAATCAGCCCCAGCATTTT. Its protein product is CASSSTGTGLNQPQHF. This chain uses TRBV5-6 with TRBJ1-5; TRBD1 matches 9 bases. V shed 4 bases and J 3 bases; nucleotides not matched to a gene: 8. There are 16 residues in the CDR3. Germline V gives CDR1 SGHDT, CDR2 YYEEEE.

The chain is built from TRBV7-2 and TRBJ2-2; D is possibly TRBD2 (5 bases). This CDR3 has 14 amino acids. Trimming removed 3 bases at V and 2 bases at J, with 7 bases between. Germline assignment: CDR1 SGHTA and CDR2 FQGNSA. The CDR3, as DNA: TGTGCCAGCAGCTTGGACTCTAACACCGGGGAGCTGTTTTTT. This translates into CASSLDSNTGELFF.

The J gene is TRBJ2-1, the V gene TRBV7-9; no clear D. V lost 1 base, J lost 10 bases, and 11 bases lay in between. CDR1 and CDR2 from the germline V gene are SEHNR and FQNEAQ (reference sequence). The CDR3 spans 13 residues. CDR3 coding DNA: TGTGCCAGCAGCTTAGACAGCGTAGGGGAGCAGTTCTTC. Translating it yields CASSLDSVGEQFF. Drawing the rest from reference TRBV7-9 and TRBJ2-1, the complete variable domain is DTGVSQNPRHKITKRGQNVTFRCDPISEHNRLYWYRQTLGQGPEFLTYFQNEAQLEKSRLLSDRFSAERPKGSFSTLEIQRTEQGDSAMYLCASSLDSVGEQFFGPGTRLTVL.

The rearrangement links TRBV3-1 (or the pseudogene TRBV3-2) to TRBJ1-1, with TRBD1 matching over 11 bases. Germline trimming cut 3 bases from V and 0 bases from J; bases unmatched to any gene: 3. Germline values: CDR1 LGHDT, CDR2 YNNKEL (reference sequence). This CDR3 is built from 16 residues. This CDR3 is CASSQGQGGLNTEAFF. CDR3 nucleotide sequence: TGTGCCAGCAGCCAGGGACAGGGGGGGTTGAACACTGAAGCTTTCTTT.

This chain links TRBV9 with TRBJ1-2; no firm D call. The CDR3 extends over 14 amino acids. Germline CDR1 is SGDLS and CDR2 is YYNGEE. V lost 2 bases and J lost 8, with 16 bases in between. CDR3: CASSVFREVGGYTF. The CDR3 nucleotides are TGTGCCAGCAGCGTCTTCCGTGAGGTCGGGGGCTACACCTTC.

The V and J genes are TRBV18 and TRBJ1-5; D is ambiguous. The germline gives CDR1 KGHSH, CDR2 LQKENI. This CDR3 region has 13 residues. The V gene lost 4 bases and the J gene lost 5 bases, with 9 bases spanning the gap. CDR3 nucleotide sequence: TGTGCCAGCTCACTAGAGTCGGATCAGCCCCAGCATTTT. It codes for CASSLESDQPQHF.

This clone appeared a single time. This sequence joins TRBV6-5 and TRBJ2-5; either TRBD1 or TRBD2 may supply D (5 bases each). The CDR3 sequence is 11 residues long. Germline V gives CDR1 MNHEY, CDR2 SVGAGI. V lost 8 bases to trimming and J lost 4 bases, with 8 bases between them. Here the CDR3 DNA reads TGTGCCAGCTCGAGGGGAGAGACCCAGTACTTC. Translated, it gives CASSRGETQYF.

This chain uses TRBV7-3 with TRBJ2-1, with 9 bases identical to TRBD1. Germline CDR1 is SGHTA and CDR2 is FQGTGA. V was pared by 1 base and J by 4 bases, with 14 bases of the junction left unmatched. The CDR3 totals 19 residues. The CDR3 region is CASSLKGRGTGSPYNEQFF. The CDR3 DNA is TGTGCCAGCAGCTTAAAGGGGCGAGGGACAGGGAGCCCTTACAATGAGCAGTTCTTC. The full variable domain, with the rest looked up from reference TRBV7-3 and TRBJ2-1, is GAGVSQTPSNKVTEKGKYVELRCDPISGHTALYWYRQSLGQGPEFLIYFQGTGAADDSGLPNDRFFAVRPEGSVSTLKIQRTERGDSAVYLCASSLKGRGTGSPYNEQFFGPGTRLTVL.

V usage is TRBV12-5 and J usage is TRBJ2-7; TRBD1 matches at 8 bases. This CDR3 region has 17 residues. V lost 0 bases, J lost 2 bases, and 9 bases stayed unmatched. The germline V gene encodes CDR1 LGHNT and CDR2 FRNRAP. In DNA, the CDR3 is TGTGCTAGTGGTTTGGTAGTCTCCGGACAGGGTGCCTACGAGCAGTACTTC. Its protein is CASGLVVSGQGAYEQYF.

V gene TRBV6-2 or TRBV6-3 combines with J gene TRBJ2-7, with unresolved D. This CDR3 comprises 11 residues. Germline CDR1 is MNHEY and CDR2 is SVGEGT. The V and J ends lost 6 bases and 3 bases respectively, with 6 bases between them. CDR3 DNA: TGTGCCAGCAGCCCACTCTACGAGCAGTACTTC. Its protein product is CASSPLYEQYF.

This chain uses TRBV6-4 with TRBJ2-1; D is tentatively TRBD1 or TRBD2 (6 bases each). CDR3 size: 14 residues. Germline-derived CDR1 and CDR2 are MRHNA and SNTAGT. Trimming cost V 9 bases and J 6 bases, with 18 bases left between them. CDR3 bases: TGTGCCAGGGGAGGAGGGGGAGTAGGCAATGAGCAGTTCTTC. It codes for CARGGGGVGNEQFF.

The chain employs TRBV4-3 and TRBJ2-2; 7 bases fit TRBD1. The CDR3 extends over 16 amino acids. Germline loops: CDR1 LGHNA, CDR2 YSLEER. V lost 4 bases and J lost 3; bases outside the gene matches: 8. CDR3 in amino acids: CASSPTGAHYTGELFF. CDR3 bases: TGCGCCAGCAGCCCAACAGGGGCCCATTACACCGGGGAGCTGTTTTTT.

The gene calls are TRBV7-3 and TRBJ1-2; 8 nucleotides line up with TRBD1. CDR1 and CDR2 (germline): SGHTA, FQGTGA. V was clipped by 5 bases and J by 3 bases; unmatched bases: 11. The CDR3 consists of 16 residues. The chain's CDR3 is CASSPNPGGADYGYTF. In DNA form, the CDR3 reads TGTGCCAGCAGCCCTAACCCAGGGGGCGCGGACTATGGCTACACCTTC.

The gene calls are TRBV27 and TRBJ2-3; weak D call: TRBD2 (6 bases). Germline CDR1 is MNHEY and CDR2 is SMNVEV (reference sequence). V gave up 10 bases and J gave up 0 bases, with 11 bases separating them. This CDR3 is 13 amino acids long. This chain's CDR3 is CATAGFSTDTQYF. The CDR3 bases are TGTGCCACCGCGGGATTCAGCACAGATACGCAGTATTTT.

DNA of the CDR3: TGCGCCAGCAGCCTGAGGGGGACTAGCGGGAGAGGGGTCTCCTACGAGCAGTACTTC. Residues: CASSLRGTSGRGVSYEQYF. The chain is built from TRBV5-1 and TRBJ2-7, with 14 nucleotides matching TRBD2. The CDR3 is 19 residues long. Trimming took 4 bases from V and 0 from J; bases not matched to a gene: 12. CDR1 is SGHRS, CDR2 YFSETQ, per germline.

V and J are TRBV4-3 and TRBJ2-7; 11 positions match TRBD1. CDR1 and CDR2 from the germline V gene are LGHNA and YSLEER. With 4 bases clipped from V and 3 bases from J, the junction kept 5 bases outside the gene matches. This CDR3 has 15 residues. The CDR3 loop reads CASSPGQGDFYEQYF. The CDR3 nucleotides are TGCGCCAGCAGCCCGGGACAGGGGGACTTCTACGAGCAGTACTTC.

The chain employs TRBV6-5 and TRBJ1-5; D is undetermined. Trimming cost V 7 bases and J 1 base, with 14 bases left between them. CDR3 size: 15 residues. CDR1 MNHEY and CDR2 SVGAGI come from the germline V gene. CDR3 in DNA: TGTGCCAGCACCGTATCGGACGGAAGCAATCAGCCCCAGCATTTT. Its translation is CASTVSDGSNQPQHF.

This chain uses TRBV6-2 or TRBV6-3 with TRBJ1-5, with 10 bases matching TRBD1. CDR1 is MNHEY and CDR2 is SVGEGT in the germline V gene. V shed 5 bases and J 4 bases; nucleotides not matched to a gene: 17. The CDR3 contains 19 residues. The CDR3 protein is CASSAMTGTGVIANQPQHF. In nucleotides, the CDR3 is TGTGCCAGCAGTGCGATGACCGGGACAGGGGTAATAGCGAATCAGCCCCAGCATTTT.

This clone was counted between two and nine times. The V and J genes are TRBV7-9 and TRBJ1-5; 7 bases are shared with TRBD1. The germline CDR1 and CDR2 sequences are SEHNR and FQNEAQ (reference sequence). V dropped 5 bases and J dropped 1; count of bases not matched to a gene: 17. The CDR3 runs to 19 residues. The CDR3 bases are TGTGCCAGCAGCCACCAAAAAGGCGGAGGGGGCCGGAGCAATCAGCCCCAGCATTTT. Translation gives CASSHQKGGGGRSNQPQHF.

The chain employs TRBV6-5 and TRBJ1-1; D remains unclear. The CDR3 contains 14 residues. Trimming took off 6 bases at V and 4 bases at J, with 15 bases between the two ends. Germline V CDR1 and CDR2: MNHEY, SVGAGI. The CDR3 region is CASRTAGGGTEAFF. CDR3 bases: TGTGCCAGCAGAACAGCGGGAGGTGGCACTGAAGCTTTCTTT.

The chain couples TRBV27 to TRBJ1-6; the D gene is possibly TRBD1 (6 bases). Trimming took off 5 bases at V and 8 bases at J, with 19 bases between the two ends. Germline lookup yields CDR1 MNHEY and CDR2 SMNVEV (reference sequence). This CDR3 comprises 16 residues. The CDR3 loop reads CASSLSRGMLYSPLHF. The DNA for the CDR3 is TGTGCCAGCAGTCTCTCTAGGGGGATGTTGTATTCACCCCTCCACTTT.

The V gene is TRBV2, the J gene TRBJ2-7, with D perhaps TRBD2 (7 bases). The CDR3 has 15 amino acids. Trimming took 5 bases from V and 0 from J, leaving 14 bases between them. Per the germline V gene, CDR1 is SNHLY and CDR2 is FYNNEI. Written as DNA, the CDR3 is TGTGCCAGCAGTTGGGGAGGGGGGCTCTCCTACGAGCAGTACTTC. Translation gives CASSWGGGLSYEQYF.

This chain links TRBV6-5 with TRBJ1-6; D not certain. This CDR3 region has 15 residues. Per the germline V gene, CDR1 is MNHEY and CDR2 is SVGAGI. V was cut by 6 bases and J by 7 bases, with 16 bases left in between. In nucleotides, the CDR3 is TGTGCCAGCAGGGGTCCAGAGGTCTGGAATTCACCCCTCCACTTT. This sequence encodes CASRGPEVWNSPLHF.

The V call is TRBV6-6, the J call TRBJ1-6, with 9 nucleotides matching TRBD1. Germline V gives CDR1 MNHNY, CDR2 SVGAGI (reference sequence). CDR3 length: 20 amino acids. V lost 5 bases, J lost 4 bases, and 18 bases stayed unmatched. CDR3 DNA: TGTGCCAGCAGTCAATCAGGCTCCGGGACAGGGATCTTTTATAATTCACCCCTCCACTTT. It specifies CASSQSGSGTGIFYNSPLHF.

This chain joins TRBV5-1 and TRBJ2-3; TRBD2 is a possible D gene (6 bases). The V gene's germline CDR1 is SGHRS and CDR2 YFSETQ. The CDR3 has 14 amino acids. Between the trimmed V and J ends, which lost 3 bases and 1 base, there was a span of 9 bases. CDR3 sequence reads: CASSSGVRTDTQYF. The CDR3, as DNA: TGCGCCAGCAGCTCGGGGGTGCGCACAGATACGCAGTATTTT.